This T cell receptor beta chain emerged from a study of response to subunit inactivated influenza vaccine. TCRdb passed the RT-PCR reads through MiXCR, listing each CDR3 protein once. The table lists over 450,000 distinct CDR3 sequences, 13% of them singletons. From germline, CDR1 is SGHKS and CDR2 YYEKEE (reference sequence). The V segment lost 7 bases and the J segment 10 bases; nucleotides outside the gene matches: 12. The CDR3 has 14 residues. This clonotype has just a few counts. The antigen is unknown. General observations from the study: Researchers suggested that each seasonal influenza vaccination recruits few new T cells.

The source material was PBMCs from blood, sampled roughly 46 days after vaccination. The clonotype comes from a man aged 50 to 60 who received an inactivated influenza vaccine. The gene calls are TRBV5-5 and TRBJ2-1; the match to TRBD2 covers 9 bases. The CDR3 sequence: CASDPGGRAREQFF. In DNA form, the CDR3 reads TGTGCCAGCGACCCTGGCGGGAGGGCCAGAGAGCAGTTCTTC.